This T cell receptor (beta chain) was sequenced during a study of T cells in localized non-small cell lung cancer. Whole-study findings and limits: Tumor samples were not multi-region, leaving intratumor heterogeneity unexcluded. A median of about 58 of the top 100 tumor clones appeared in adjacent lung, which was paired and uninvolved. The highest T cell clonality was in uninvolved adjacent lung, above tumor.

To note about this clone: Its target is unknown.

The ends were cut back, 4 bases at V and 6 bases at J, with 16 bases in the middle. The CDR3 totals 16 residues. Looked up from germline, CDR1 is LNHDA and CDR2 is SQIVND (reference sequence). Some clones are missing from TCRdb's copy, which holds only in-frame ones; the method was immunoSEQ multiplex PCR. Altogether about 79,000 clones are present, about 88% being singletons, with the ten largest covering 20% to 25%. This TCR was recovered from a woman aged 35 to 70 with stage I squamous cell lung carcinoma. The source material was peripheral blood, sampled before any cancer treatment. The V gene is TRBV19, the J gene TRBJ2-6; D may be TRBD1 (5 bases). For the CDR3, the DNA is TGTGCCAGTAGTAGGCCAAAGGGGCATGCGGCCAACGTCCTGACTTTC. It specifies CASSRPKGHAANVLTF.